Listed here are 10 T cell receptor beta chains from one sample, sequenced in a study of T cells in Graves' hyperthyroidism and ophthalmopathy. Amplified TCR beta CDR3 regions came from RNA transcripts. RT-PCR in the first round (using the HTBI primer set) targeted the TCR CDR3. TCRdb re-called the multiplex PCR reads through MiXCR, storing one row per CDR3 protein. The table includes fewer than 700,000 distinct CDR3 sequences, 15% to 20% detected once. The source material was blood. The receptor source for this set is a woman in her 30s with Graves' hyperthyroidism.

This clonotype turned up a few times. The J gene is TRBJ1-2, the V gene TRBV7-9, with no clear D. Germline assignment: CDR1 SEHNR and CDR2 FQNEAQ (reference sequence). The CDR3 sequence is 13 residues long. Trimming shortened V by 6 bases and J by 5 bases, and 13 bases separated the two germline ends. The CDR3 bases are TGTGCCAGCAGGGGCGTGTCCCCATATGGCTACACCTTC. Translation gives CASRGVSPYGYTF.

This chain uses TRBV7-3 with TRBJ2-6, with D perhaps TRBD1 (6 bases). The CDR3 length is 15 residues. The germline gives CDR1 SGHTA, CDR2 FQGTGA. Between the trimmed V and J ends, which lost 4 bases and 2 bases, there was a span of 9 bases. The chain's CDR3 is CASSSGGPGANVLTF. CDR3 in DNA: TGTGCCAGCAGCTCTGGGGGCCCTGGGGCCAACGTCCTGACTTTC.

This clonotype was recorded many times. This chain joins TRBV7-9 and TRBJ2-7; 7 nucleotides match TRBD2. The CDR3 loop spans 15 amino acids. CDR1 is SEHNR, CDR2 FQNEAQ, per germline (reference sequence). V was pared by 5 bases and J by 0 bases, with 7 bases of the junction left unmatched. CDR3 nucleotide sequence: TGTGCCAGCAGCCTCGGGACTATTCTCTCCTACGAGCAGTACTTC. Its protein product is CASSLGTILSYEQYF. The complete variable domain, with remaining parts taken from reference TRBV7-9 and TRBJ2-7, reads DTGVSQNPRHKITKRGQNVTFRCDPISEHNRLYWYRQTLGQGPEFLTYFQNEAQLEKSRLLSDRFSAERPKGSFSTLEIQRTEQGDSAMYLCASSLGTILSYEQYFGPGTRLTVT.

Ten or more counts support this clonotype. The rearrangement uses TRBV5-1 and TRBJ2-1; D is perhaps TRBD2 (6 bases). The CDR3 sequence is 15 residues long. Trimming took 4 bases from V and 4 from J, leaving 15 bases between them. Germline-derived CDR1 and CDR2 are SGHRS and YFSETQ. The CDR3 region has the DNA TGCGCCAGCAGCCCCCCTCTACTAGCTTACAATGAGCAGTTCTTC. Protein product: CASSPPLLAYNEQFF.

This clonotype was found a few times. The gene calls are TRBV6-5 and TRBJ2-1; D is perhaps TRBD1 (5 bases). Germline assignment: CDR1 MNHEY and CDR2 SVGAGI. Trimming shortened V by 4 bases and J by 10 bases, and 14 bases separated the two germline ends. This CDR3 region has 13 residues. CDR3 loop: CASSSSQVLEQFF. Here the CDR3 DNA reads TGTGCCAGCAGTTCGTCACAGGTTTTGGAGCAGTTCTTC.

This clonotype has only a few counts. The chain recombines TRBV5-1 with TRBJ2-7, with 12 bases matching TRBD2. The CDR3 has 14 amino acids. Germline V lookup: CDR1 SGHRS, CDR2 YFSETQ. V lost 3 bases and J lost 5; bases outside the gene matches: 3. Here the CDR3 DNA reads TGCGCCAGCAGCTCGCGACTAGCGGGAGACGAGCAGTACTTC. Its translation: CASSSRLAGDEQYF.

There are many counts of this clonotype. The chain carries TRBV5-1 and TRBJ2-7, with 8 bases matching TRBD1. From germline, CDR1 is SGHRS and CDR2 YFSETQ. This CDR3 is built from 15 residues. V lost 1 base to trimming and J lost 3 bases; unmatched junction nucleotides: 6. CDR3 residues: CASSLLAGGVYEQYF. The CDR3 DNA follows: TGCGCCAGCAGCTTGCTGGCAGGGGGCGTCTACGAGCAGTACTTC.

This clonotype has only a few counts. V is TRBV14 and J is TRBJ1-1, with TRBD1 matching 7 bases. There are 14 residues in the CDR3. In germline, CDR1 is SGHDN, CDR2 FVKESK. V was pared by 6 bases and J by 5 bases, with 9 bases of the junction left unmatched. DNA of the CDR3: TGTGCCAGCAGTGGGGAGGGGGCGCCAACTGAAGCTTTCTTT. Residues: CASSGEGAPTEAFF. Full variable domain (outside the CDR3, taken from reference TRBV14 and TRBJ1-1): EAGVTQFPSHSVIEKGQTVTLRCDPISGHDNLYWYRRVMGKEIKFLLHFVKESKQDESGMPNNRFLAERTGGTYSTLKVQPAELEDSGVYFCASSGEGAPTEAFFGQGTRLTVV.

The chain's CDR3 is CASSQGDFYGYTF. The CDR3 region has the DNA TGCGCCAGCAGCCAAGGCGATTTCTATGGCTACACCTTC. This sequence joins TRBV4-1 and TRBJ1-2; D is unresolved. This CDR3 spans 13 amino acids. In germline, CDR1 is MGHRA, CDR2 YSYEKL. V lost 1 base and J lost 4, with 7 bases in between.

In its sample, this clonotype was seen many times. The genes are TRBV20-1 and TRBJ1-1; D ambiguous. This CDR3 contains 12 residues. Germline loops: CDR1 DFQATT, CDR2 SNEGSKA (reference sequence). Trimming left V 8 bases short and J 4 bases short, with 14 bases between. In DNA form, the CDR3 reads TGCAGTACCCTATCGGGAGTCACTGAAGCTTTCTTT. Translation: CSTLSGVTEAFF.